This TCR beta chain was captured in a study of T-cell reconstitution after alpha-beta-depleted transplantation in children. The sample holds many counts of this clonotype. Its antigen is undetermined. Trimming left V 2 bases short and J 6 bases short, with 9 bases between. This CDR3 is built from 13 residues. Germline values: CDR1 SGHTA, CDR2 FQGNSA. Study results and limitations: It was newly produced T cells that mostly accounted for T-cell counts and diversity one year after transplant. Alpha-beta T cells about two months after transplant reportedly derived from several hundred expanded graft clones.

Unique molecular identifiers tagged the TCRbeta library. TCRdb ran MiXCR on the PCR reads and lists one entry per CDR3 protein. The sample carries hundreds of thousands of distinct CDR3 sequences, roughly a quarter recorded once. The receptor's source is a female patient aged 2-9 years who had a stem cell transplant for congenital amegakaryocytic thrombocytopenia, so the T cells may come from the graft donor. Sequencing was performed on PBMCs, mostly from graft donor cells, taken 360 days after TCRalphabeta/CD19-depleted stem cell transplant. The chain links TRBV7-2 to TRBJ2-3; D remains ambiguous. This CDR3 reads CASSLSTGDTQYF. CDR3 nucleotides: TGTGCCAGCAGCTTAAGCACGGGTGATACGCAGTATTTT.